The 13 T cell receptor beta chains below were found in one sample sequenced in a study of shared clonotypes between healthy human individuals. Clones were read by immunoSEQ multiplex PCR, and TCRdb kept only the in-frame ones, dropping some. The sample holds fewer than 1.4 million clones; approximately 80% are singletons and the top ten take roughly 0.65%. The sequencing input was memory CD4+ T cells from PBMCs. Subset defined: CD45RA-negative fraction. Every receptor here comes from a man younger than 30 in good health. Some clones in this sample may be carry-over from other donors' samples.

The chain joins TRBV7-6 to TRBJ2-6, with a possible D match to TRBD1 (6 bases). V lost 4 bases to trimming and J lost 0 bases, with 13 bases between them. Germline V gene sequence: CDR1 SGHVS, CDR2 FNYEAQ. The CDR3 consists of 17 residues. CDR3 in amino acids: CASSWVQGLSGANVLTF. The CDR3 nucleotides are TGTGCCAGCAGCTGGGTTCAGGGGCTCTCTGGGGCCAACGTCCTGACTTTC.

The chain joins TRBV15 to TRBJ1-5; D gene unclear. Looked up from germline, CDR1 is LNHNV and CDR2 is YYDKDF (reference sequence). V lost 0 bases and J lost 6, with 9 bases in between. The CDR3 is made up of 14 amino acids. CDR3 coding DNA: TGTGCCACCAGCAGAGATCGGGGTATTCAGCCCCAGCATTTT. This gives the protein CATSRDRGIQPQHF.

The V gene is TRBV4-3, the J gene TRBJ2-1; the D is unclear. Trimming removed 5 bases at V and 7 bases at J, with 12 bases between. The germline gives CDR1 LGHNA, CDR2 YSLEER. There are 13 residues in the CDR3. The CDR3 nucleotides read TGCGCCAGCAGCACAGTCCCGCAAAATGAGCAGTTCTTC. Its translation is CASSTVPQNEQFF.

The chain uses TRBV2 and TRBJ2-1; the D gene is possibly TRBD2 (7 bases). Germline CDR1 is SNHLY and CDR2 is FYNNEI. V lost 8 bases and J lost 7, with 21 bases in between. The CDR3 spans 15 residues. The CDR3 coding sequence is TGTGCCAGCTCAGGTCCCGGGGGGCGGAGGAATGAGCAGTTCTTC. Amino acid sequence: CASSGPGGRRNEQFF.

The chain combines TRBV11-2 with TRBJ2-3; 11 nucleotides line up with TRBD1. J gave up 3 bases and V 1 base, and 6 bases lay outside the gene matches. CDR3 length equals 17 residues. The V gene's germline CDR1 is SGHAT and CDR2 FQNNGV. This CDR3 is CASSLVVGTGGTDTQYF. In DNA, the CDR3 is TGTGCCAGCAGCTTAGTAGTGGGGACAGGGGGAACAGATACGCAGTATTTT.

The CDR3 DNA reads TGTGCCAGCTCACCGACCATGGGAGGGTATAATCAGCCCCAGCATTTT. The encoded protein is CASSPTMGGYNQPQHF. This chain joins TRBV18 and TRBJ1-5; D is unresolved. Germline CDR1 and CDR2: KGHSH and LQKENI. V was cut by 3 bases and J by 4 bases, with 16 bases left in between. This CDR3 has 16 residues.

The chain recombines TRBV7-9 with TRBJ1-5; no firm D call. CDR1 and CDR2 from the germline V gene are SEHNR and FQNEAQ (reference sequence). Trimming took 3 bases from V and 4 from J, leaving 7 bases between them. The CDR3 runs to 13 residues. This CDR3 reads CASSLEVNQPQHF. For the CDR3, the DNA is TGTGCCAGCAGCTTGGAGGTGAATCAGCCCCAGCATTTT.

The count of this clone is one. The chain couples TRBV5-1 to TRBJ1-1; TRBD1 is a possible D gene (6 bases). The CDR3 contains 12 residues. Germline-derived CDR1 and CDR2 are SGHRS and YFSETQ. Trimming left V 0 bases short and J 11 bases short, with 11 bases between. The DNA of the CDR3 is TGCGCCAGCAGCTTGGAACAGGGCCTGGCTTTCTTT. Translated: CASSLEQGLAFF.

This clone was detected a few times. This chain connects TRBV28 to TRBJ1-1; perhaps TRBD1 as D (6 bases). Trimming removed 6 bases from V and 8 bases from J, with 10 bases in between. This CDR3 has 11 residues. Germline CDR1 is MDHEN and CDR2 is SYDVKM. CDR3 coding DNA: TGTGCCAGCAGATACAGGGAGGAAGCTTTCTTT. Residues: CASRYREEAFF.

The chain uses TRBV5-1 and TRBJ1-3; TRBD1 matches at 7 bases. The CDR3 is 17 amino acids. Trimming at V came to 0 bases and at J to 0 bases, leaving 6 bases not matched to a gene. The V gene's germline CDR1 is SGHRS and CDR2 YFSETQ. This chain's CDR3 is CASSLAGTGVSGNTIYF. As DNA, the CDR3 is TGCGCCAGCAGCTTGGCGGGAACAGGGGTCTCTGGAAACACCATATATTTT.

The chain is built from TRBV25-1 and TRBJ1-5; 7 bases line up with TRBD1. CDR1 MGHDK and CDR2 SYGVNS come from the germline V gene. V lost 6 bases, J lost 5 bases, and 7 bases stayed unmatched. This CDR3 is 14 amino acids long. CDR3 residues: CASRQTGVDQPQHF. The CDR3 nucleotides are TGTGCCAGCAGGCAAACAGGGGTTGATCAGCCCCAGCATTTT.

In nucleotides, the CDR3 is TGTGCCAGCAGCGGGCCGGCACCCCAAGAGACCCAGTACTTC. Encoded protein: CASSGPAPQETQYF. The V gene is TRBV11-2, the J gene TRBJ2-5, with no clear D. Trimming removed 5 bases from V and 1 base from J, with 11 bases in between. This CDR3 is built from 14 residues. CDR1 and CDR2 from the germline V gene are SGHAT and FQNNGV.

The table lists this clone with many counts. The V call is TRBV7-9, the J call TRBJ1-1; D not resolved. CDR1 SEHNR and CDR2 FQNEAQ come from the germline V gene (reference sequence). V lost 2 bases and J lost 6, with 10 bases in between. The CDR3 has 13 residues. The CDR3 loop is CASSLMYGAEAFF. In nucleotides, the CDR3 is TGTGCCAGCAGCTTAATGTACGGGGCTGAAGCTTTCTTT.